This TCR beta chain was found in a study of technical replicates of blood from several donors. TCRdb keeps only in-frame clones here, not all; method: immunoSEQ multiplex PCR. The repertoire holds 75,000 to 95,000 clones, 94% seen once, with 0.25% in the top ten. V was pared by 2 bases and J by 5 bases, with 8 bases of the junction left unmatched. Germline CDR1 and CDR2: SNHLY and FYNNEI. This CDR3 contains 15 residues. V usage is TRBV2 and J usage is TRBJ2-5, with 7 bases lining up with TRBD1. Material: T cells isolated from PBMCs. The clonotype was recovered from a human donor in good health. CDR3 amino acids: CASSEFTGAGETQYF. Written as DNA, the CDR3 is TGTGCCAGCAGTGAATTTACAGGGGCAGGGGAGACCCAGTACTTC. Drawing the rest from reference TRBV2 and TRBJ2-5, the complete variable domain is EPEVTQTPSHQVTQMGQEVILRCVPISNHLYFYWYRQILGQKVEFLVSFYNNEISEKSEIFDDQFSVERPDGSNFTLKIRSTKLEDSAMYFCASSEFTGAGETQYFGPGTRLLVL.